This T cell receptor (beta chain) emerged from a study of cytomegalovirus exposure and HLA in healthy donors. Study findings and constraints: Within the data, a cluster of highly shared sequence variants was likely a sequencing artifact.

Germline V lookup: CDR1 GTSNPN, CDR2 SVGIG (reference sequence). The CDR3 loop spans 12 amino acids. V shed 5 bases, J shed 0 bases, and the junction held 0 bases outside the gene matches. Comments on this clone: The antigen remains unidentified.

The PCR made use of 60 Vbeta and 13 Jbeta primers. TCRdb's copy holds only in-frame clones and misses some; the assay was immunoSEQ multiplex PCR. The data contain 180,000 or so clones, around three quarters of them singletons. This chain uses TRBV30 with TRBJ1-1, with 7 positions matching TRBD1. This receptor was identified in a woman aged 45-65 years in good health and CMV-seronegative. The sequencing input was PBMCs. The CDR3 nucleotides are TGTGCCTGGGGGACAGTGAACACTGAAGCTTTCTTT. It yields the protein CAWGTVNTEAFF.